The 12 T cell receptor beta chains presented below share a single source sample, sequenced in a study of T cell responses to AZD1222 COVID-19 vaccine. TCRdb keeps only in-frame clones here, not all; method: immunoSEQ multiplex PCR. Among around 60,000 clones, 81% were seen once, and the ten largest hold 26%. Sequenced here: peripheral blood, sampled 28 days after the second AZD1222 dose. The receptors come from an adult who received the AZD1222 COVID-19 vaccine.

The chain is built from TRBV5-5 and TRBJ2-1; tentative D call: TRBD2 (6 bases). The ends were cut back, 2 bases at V and 4 bases at J, with 16 bases in the middle. CDR3 length: 16 residues. The germline gives CDR1 SGHKS, CDR2 YYEKEE (reference sequence). CDR3 sequence: CASSFIASEAYNEQFF. For the CDR3, the DNA is TGTGCCAGCAGCTTCATTGCTAGCGAAGCTTACAATGAGCAGTTCTTC. The variable domain in full, completed from reference TRBV5-5 and TRBJ2-1, reads DAGVTQSPTHLIKTRGQQVTLRCSPISGHKSVSWYQQVLGQGPQFIFQYYEKEERGRGNFPDRFSARQFPNYSSELNVNALLLGDSALYLCASSFIASEAYNEQFFGPGTRLTVL.

The count of this clone is one. The rearrangement joins TRBV7-9 to TRBJ2-3; D is uncertain. V was cut by 1 base and J by 0 bases, with 14 bases left in between. The CDR3 is 17 residues long. Germline CDR1 reads SEHNR; CDR2 reads FQNEAQ (reference sequence). The CDR3 reads CASSLDGRQISTDTQYF. The CDR3 DNA reads TGTGCCAGCAGCTTAGACGGACGGCAAATTAGCACAGATACGCAGTATTTT.

The chain carries TRBV4-2 and TRBJ1-6, with D possibly TRBD1 on 6 matching bases. This CDR3 has 18 residues. Germline CDR1 is LGHNA and CDR2 is YNFKEQ. V lost 1 base, J lost 8 bases, and 21 bases lay in between. In DNA form, the CDR3 reads TGTGCCAGCAGCCAAGTCCGAGGGGGACGGACCTTCTATTCACCCCTCCACTTT. Its protein is CASSQVRGGRTFYSPLHF.

The chain is built from TRBV30 and TRBJ1-1; D remains ambiguous. The V end lost 0 bases, the J end lost 1 base, and 15 bases lay between the germline ends. In germline, CDR1 is GTSNPN, CDR2 SVGIG (reference sequence). The CDR3 extends over 16 amino acids. CDR3 sequence: CAWSVRARGANTEAFF. In DNA form, the CDR3 reads TGTGCCTGGAGTGTACGGGCGCGAGGAGCGAACACTGAAGCTTTCTTT.

V is TRBV11-2 and J is TRBJ1-2; 8 nucleotides agree with TRBD1. Losses at the gene ends were 3 bases for V and 3 bases for J; bases not matched to a gene: 6. The germline gives CDR1 SGHAT, CDR2 FQNNGV. This CDR3 is built from 15 residues. The CDR3 DNA is TGTGCCAGCAGCTTCAGGGGGCAGCTCTACTATGGCTACACCTTC. Its protein is CASSFRGQLYYGYTF.

This clone has just a few counts. The chain combines TRBV19 with TRBJ1-2; D ambiguous. V was shortened by 3 bases and J by 6 bases, with 2 bases between the two germline ends. The CDR3 runs 10 residues. Germline-derived CDR1 and CDR2 are LNHDA and SQIVND (reference sequence). The CDR3 reads CASSMNGYTF. DNA of the CDR3: TGTGCCAGTAGTATGAATGGCTACACCTTC.

The chain is built from TRBV5-1 and TRBJ2-3; tentatively, D is TRBD2 (6 bases). This CDR3 has 14 amino acids. V dropped 6 bases and J dropped 2 bases, with 13 bases sitting between them. CDR1 and CDR2 (germline): SGHRS, YFSETQ. Here the CDR3 DNA reads TGCGCCAGCAATGGCGGGAACCCCACAGATACGCAGTATTTT. Translating it yields CASNGGNPTDTQYF.

This clone showed up just once. The rearrangement links TRBV19 to TRBJ1-1; D gene ambiguous. Deletions cut 6 bases from V and 0 bases from J, with 20 bases between. The length of the CDR3 is 17 residues. Germline assignment: CDR1 LNHDA and CDR2 SQIVND (reference sequence). The CDR3 loop reads CASSRRTDVLVNTEAFF. The DNA of the CDR3 is TGTGCCAGTAGCCGAAGGACCGACGTGTTGGTGAACACTGAAGCTTTCTTT.

The genes are TRBV15 and TRBJ2-3; the D gene is possibly TRBD1 (6 bases). V lost 2 bases, J lost 4 bases, and 16 bases lay in between. Germline V gives CDR1 LNHNV, CDR2 YYDKDF (reference sequence). This CDR3 is 16 amino acids long. Written as DNA, the CDR3 is TGTGCCACCAGCAGATACCAACGGAGGACAGCAGATACGCAGTATTTT. Its protein product is CATSRYQRRTADTQYF. Variable domain in full (rest from reference TRBV15 and TRBJ2-3): DAMVIQNPRYQVTQFGKPVTLSCSQTLNHNVMYWYQQKSSQAPKLLFHYYDKDFNNEADTPDNFQSRRPNTSFCFLDIRSPGLGDTAMYLCATSRYQRRTADTQYFGPGTRLTVL.

The V and J genes are TRBV19 and TRBJ2-6, with 9 positions matching TRBD1. The CDR3 has 19 residues. V trimming: 3 bases; J trimming: 0 bases; junction bases outside the gene matches: 9. CDR1 is LNHDA and CDR2 is SQIVND in the germline V gene (reference sequence). CDR3 coding DNA: TGTGCCAGTAGTATGGGACTGACAGGGGGACTCTCTGGGGCCAACGTCCTGACTTTC. It yields the protein CASSMGLTGGLSGANVLTF. Using reference TRBV19 and TRBJ2-6 for the parts outside the CDR3, the full variable domain is DGGITQSPKYLFRKEGQNVTLSCEQNLNHDAMYWYRQDPGQGLRLIYYSQIVNDFQKGDIAEGYSVSREKKESFPLTVTSAQKNPTAFYLCASSMGLTGGLSGANVLTFGAGSRLTVL.

The chain combines TRBV7-2 with TRBJ1-6; D not resolved. The CDR3 sequence is 14 residues long. V shed 4 bases and J shed 7 bases, with 11 bases lying between them. The germline V gene encodes CDR1 SGHTA and CDR2 FQGNSA. Written as DNA, the CDR3 is TGTGCCAGCAGCTCCAATCCCGGGAATTCACCCCTCCACTTT. This sequence encodes CASSSNPGNSPLHF.

The chain combines TRBV27 with TRBJ2-7; TRBD1 matches 8 bases. This CDR3 is 14 amino acids long. Germline CDR1 reads MNHEY; CDR2 reads SMNVEV (reference sequence). V was clipped by 4 bases and J by 3 bases; unmatched bases: 5. The DNA for the CDR3 is TGTGCCAGCAGTTCGGGACAGGTTAACTACGAGCAGTACTTC. Its protein product is CASSSGQVNYEQYF.